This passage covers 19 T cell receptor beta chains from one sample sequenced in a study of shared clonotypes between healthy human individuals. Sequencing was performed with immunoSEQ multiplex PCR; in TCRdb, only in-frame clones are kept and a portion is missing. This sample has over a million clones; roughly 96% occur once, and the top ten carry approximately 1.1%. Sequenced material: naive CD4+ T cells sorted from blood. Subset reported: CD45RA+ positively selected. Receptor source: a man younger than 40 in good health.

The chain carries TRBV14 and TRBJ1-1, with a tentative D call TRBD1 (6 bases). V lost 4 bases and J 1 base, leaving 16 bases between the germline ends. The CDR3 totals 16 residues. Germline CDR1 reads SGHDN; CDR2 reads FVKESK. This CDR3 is CASSRRLRDTNTEAFF. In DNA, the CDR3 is TGTGCCAGCAGCCGTCGACTCCGGGACACGAACACTGAAGCTTTCTTT.

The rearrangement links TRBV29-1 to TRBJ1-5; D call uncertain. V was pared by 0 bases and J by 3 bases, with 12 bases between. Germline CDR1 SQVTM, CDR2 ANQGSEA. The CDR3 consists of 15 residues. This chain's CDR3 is CSVEDPGGNNQPQHF. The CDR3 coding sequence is TGCAGCGTTGAAGATCCTGGCGGAAACAATCAGCCCCAGCATTTT.

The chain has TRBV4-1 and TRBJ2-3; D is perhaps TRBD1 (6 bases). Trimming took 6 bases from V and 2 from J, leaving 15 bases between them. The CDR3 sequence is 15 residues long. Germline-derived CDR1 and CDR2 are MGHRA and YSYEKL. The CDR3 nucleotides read TGCGCCAGCAGTCAAACCACAGGGTTCACAGATACGCAGTATTTT. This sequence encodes CASSQTTGFTDTQYF.

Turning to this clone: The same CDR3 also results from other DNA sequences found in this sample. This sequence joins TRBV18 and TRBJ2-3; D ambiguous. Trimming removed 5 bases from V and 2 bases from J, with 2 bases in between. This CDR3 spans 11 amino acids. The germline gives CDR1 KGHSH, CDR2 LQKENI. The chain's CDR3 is CASSSTDTQYF. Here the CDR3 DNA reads TGTGCCAGCTCATCCACAGATACGCAGTATTTT.

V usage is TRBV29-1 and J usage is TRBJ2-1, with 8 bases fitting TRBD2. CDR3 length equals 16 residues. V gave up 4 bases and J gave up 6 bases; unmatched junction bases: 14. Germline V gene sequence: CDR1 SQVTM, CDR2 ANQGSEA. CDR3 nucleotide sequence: TGCAGCGTTGGGGGCAAAACCGGGACTAGTATCAATGAGCAGTTCTTC. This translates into CSVGGKTGTSINEQFF.

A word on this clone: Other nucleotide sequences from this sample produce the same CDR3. Here the CDR3 DNA reads TGTGCCAGCAGCGTAGTAGCGGGAGGTTACAATGAGCAGTTCTTC. It yields the protein CASSVVAGGYNEQFF. This chain joins TRBV9 and TRBJ2-1, with 10 bases that match TRBD2. The V gene's germline CDR1 is SGDLS and CDR2 YYNGEE. The ends lost 0 bases at V and 4 bases at J; junction bases unmatched: 1. The CDR3 runs to 15 residues.

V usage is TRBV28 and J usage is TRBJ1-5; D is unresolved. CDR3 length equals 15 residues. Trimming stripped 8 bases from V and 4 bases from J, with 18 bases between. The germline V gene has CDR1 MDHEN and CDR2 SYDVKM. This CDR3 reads CASPPSGVTNQPQHF. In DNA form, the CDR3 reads TGTGCCAGCCCCCCCAGTGGGGTCACGAATCAGCCCCAGCATTTT.

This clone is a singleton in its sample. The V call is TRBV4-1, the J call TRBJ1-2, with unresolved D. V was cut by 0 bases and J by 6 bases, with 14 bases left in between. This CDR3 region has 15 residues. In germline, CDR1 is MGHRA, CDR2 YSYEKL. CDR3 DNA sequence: TGCGCCAGCAGCCAAGATGAGACCCGTAATAATGGCTACACCTTC. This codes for CASSQDETRNNGYTF.

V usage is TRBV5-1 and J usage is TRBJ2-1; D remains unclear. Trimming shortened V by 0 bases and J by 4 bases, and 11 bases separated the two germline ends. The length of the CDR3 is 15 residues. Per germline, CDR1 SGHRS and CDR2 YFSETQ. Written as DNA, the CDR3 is TGCGCCAGCAGCTTGGTCCAGGCCCCTTACAATGAGCAGTTCTTC. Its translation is CASSLVQAPYNEQFF.

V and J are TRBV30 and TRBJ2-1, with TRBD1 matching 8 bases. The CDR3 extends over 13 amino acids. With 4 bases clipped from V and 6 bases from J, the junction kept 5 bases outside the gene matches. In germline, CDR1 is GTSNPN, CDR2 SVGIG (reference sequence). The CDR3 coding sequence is TGTGCCTGGAACCGACAGGGGCTCAATGAGCAGTTCTTC. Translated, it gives CAWNRQGLNEQFF.

The CDR3 loop is CASSYSRGDRRGAFF. DNA of the CDR3: TGTGCCAGCAGTTACTCTCGAGGGGACAGGAGGGGAGCTTTCTTT. This chain connects TRBV6-6 to TRBJ1-1, with 8 bases aligning to TRBD1. Germline V CDR1 and CDR2: MNHNY, SVGAGI (reference sequence). CDR3 length: 15 residues. J was trimmed by 10 bases and V by 0 bases; bases with no gene match: 10.

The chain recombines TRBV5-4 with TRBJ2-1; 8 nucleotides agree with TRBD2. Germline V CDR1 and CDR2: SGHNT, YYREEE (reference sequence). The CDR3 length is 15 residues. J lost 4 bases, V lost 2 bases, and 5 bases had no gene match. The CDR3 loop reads CASSLGTSTYNEQFF. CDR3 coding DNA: TGTGCCAGCAGCTTAGGGACTAGTACGTACAATGAGCAGTTCTTC.

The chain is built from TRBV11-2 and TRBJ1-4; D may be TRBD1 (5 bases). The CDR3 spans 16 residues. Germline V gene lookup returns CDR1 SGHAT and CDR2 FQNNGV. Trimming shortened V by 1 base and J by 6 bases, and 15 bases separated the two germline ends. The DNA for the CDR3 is TGTGCCAGCAGCTTAGGGGCGGGCTGGGGCTATGAAAAACTGTTTTTT. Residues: CASSLGAGWGYEKLFF.

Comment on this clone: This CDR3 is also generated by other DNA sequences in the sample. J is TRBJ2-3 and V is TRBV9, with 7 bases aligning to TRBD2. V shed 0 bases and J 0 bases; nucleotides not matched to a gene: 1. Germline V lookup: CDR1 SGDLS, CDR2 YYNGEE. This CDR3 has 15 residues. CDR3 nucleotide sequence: TGTGCCAGCAGCGTAGGCGGGGGTAGCACAGATACGCAGTATTTT. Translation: CASSVGGGSTDTQYF. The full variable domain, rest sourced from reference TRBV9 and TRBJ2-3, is DSGVTQTPKHLITATGQRVTLRCSPRSGDLSVYWYQQSLDQGLQFLIQYYNGEERAKGNILERFSAQQFPDLHSELNLSSLELGDSALYFCASSVGGGSTDTQYFGPGTRLTVL.

The CDR3 sequence is CASSLVLPYHSTDTQYF. CDR3 bases: TGTGCCAGCAGCTTAGTCTTGCCTTACCATAGCACAGATACGCAGTATTTT. The chain employs TRBV13 and TRBJ2-3; no clear D gene. Germline loops: CDR1 PRHDT, CDR2 FYEKMQ (reference sequence). Between the trimmed V and J ends, which lost 1 base and 0 bases, there was a span of 14 bases. The CDR3 consists of 17 residues.

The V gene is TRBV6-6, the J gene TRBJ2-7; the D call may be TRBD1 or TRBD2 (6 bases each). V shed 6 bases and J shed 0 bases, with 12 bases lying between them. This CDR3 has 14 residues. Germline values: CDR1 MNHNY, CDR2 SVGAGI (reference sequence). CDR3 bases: TGTGCCAGCAGGGGGGGCGGGGCCTCCTACGAGCAGTACTTC. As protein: CASRGGGASYEQYF.

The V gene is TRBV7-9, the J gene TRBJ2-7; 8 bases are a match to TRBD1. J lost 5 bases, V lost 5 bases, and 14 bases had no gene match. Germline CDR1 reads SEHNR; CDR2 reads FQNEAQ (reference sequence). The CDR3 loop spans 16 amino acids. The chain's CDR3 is CASSPGWRTGSNEQYF. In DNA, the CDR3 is TGTGCCAGCAGCCCGGGTTGGCGGACAGGGTCAAACGAGCAGTACTTC.

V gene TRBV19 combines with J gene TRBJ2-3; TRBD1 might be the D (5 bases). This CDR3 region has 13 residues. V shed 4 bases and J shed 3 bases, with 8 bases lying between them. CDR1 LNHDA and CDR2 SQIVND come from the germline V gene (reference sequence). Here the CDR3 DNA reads TGTGCCAGTAGTACGACAGATACAGATACGCAGTATTTT. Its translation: CASSTTDTDTQYF. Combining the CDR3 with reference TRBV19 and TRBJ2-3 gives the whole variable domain DGGITQSPKYLFRKEGQNVTLSCEQNLNHDAMYWYRQDPGQGLRLIYYSQIVNDFQKGDIAEGYSVSREKKESFPLTVTSAQKNPTAFYLCASSTTDTDTQYFGPGTRLTVL.

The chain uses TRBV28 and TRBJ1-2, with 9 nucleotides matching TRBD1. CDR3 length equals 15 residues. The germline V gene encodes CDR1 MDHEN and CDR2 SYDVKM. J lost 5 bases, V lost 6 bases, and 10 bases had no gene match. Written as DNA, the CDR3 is TGTGCCAGCAGGCTCTCGGGACAGGGAGGATATGGCTACACCTTC. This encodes CASRLSGQGGYGYTF.